This TCR beta chain came from a study of monozygotic twins with inflammatory bowel disease. General observations from the study: Twins with IBD were found to have lower TCRbeta diversity (inverse Simpson) than healthy co-twins.

As for this clonotype: What it binds is not known.

TCRdb reanalyzed the 5' RACE reads and collapses them to one entry per CDR3 protein, without DNA. Its clone listing holds about 160,000 distinct CDR3 sequences. The origin of this receptor is a human donor with ulcerative colitis or Crohn's disease, or a healthy co-twin of an affected twin (not recorded which). Sequencing was carried out using blood.

CDR3 protein: CASRTPARHGQYF. V gene TRBV6-5 combines with J gene TRBJ2-3; TCRdb designates TRBD2, a call that cannot be tested without DNA. The CDR3 contains 13 residues. Germline CDR1 and CDR2: MNHEY and SVGAGI.